Listed here are 29 T cell receptor beta chains from one sample, sequenced in a study of T-cell reconstitution after alpha-beta-depleted transplantation in children. Preparation of the TCRbeta library involved a method that used unique molecular identifiers. TCRdb ran MiXCR on the PCR reads and lists one entry per CDR3 protein. The repertoire has approximately 350,000 distinct CDR3 sequences, 10% to 15% of them found once; the top ten carry 3.5% to 4.5%. The sequencing here drew on PBMCs, taken from the stem cell graft. The receptors originated from a human donor who donated a stem cell graft to a child with Fanconi anemia.

The V gene is TRBV28, the J gene TRBJ1-2; maybe TRBD1 (6 bases). CDR1 is MDHEN, CDR2 SYDVKM, per germline. V lost 4 bases to trimming and J lost 5 bases, with 23 bases between them. This CDR3 contains 17 residues. The CDR3 nucleotides are TGTGCCAGCAGTTCCATTAGACAGGCCCTGAACCCGTATGGCTACACCTTC. Translated: CASSSIRQALNPYGYTF.

This clonotype was seen repeatedly, ten times or more. The rearrangement uses TRBV28 and TRBJ1-5, with D perhaps matching TRBD1 (6 bases). Trimming removed 9 bases at V and 2 bases at J, with 14 bases between. Germline CDR1 and CDR2: MDHEN and SYDVKM. CDR3 length equals 14 residues. This CDR3 reads CASKTGSGNQPQHF. CDR3 DNA: TGTGCCAGTAAGACAGGATCGGGCAATCAGCCCCAGCATTTT.

This chain links TRBV6-2 or TRBV6-3 with TRBJ1-2; D uncertain. This CDR3 spans 17 amino acids. CDR1 MNHEY and CDR2 SVGEGT come from the germline V gene. V lost 5 bases, J lost 2 bases, and 21 bases lay in between. The CDR3 nucleotides are TGTGCCAGCAGTGGCCCCGGGCAGGAGATACCAAACTATGGCTACACCTTC. It encodes CASSGPGQEIPNYGYTF.

This clonotype was observed many times. The genes are TRBV9 and TRBJ2-7; 9 nucleotides match TRBD1. The CDR3 consists of 14 residues. The germline gives CDR1 SGDLS, CDR2 YYNGEE. J was trimmed by 3 bases and V by 4 bases; bases with no gene match: 5. DNA of the CDR3: TGTGCCAGCAGCTCGGGACAGGGAGTCTACGAGCAGTACTTC. This codes for CASSSGQGVYEQYF.

This clonotype was detected a few times. This rearrangement joins TRBV12-3 or TRBV12-4 to TRBJ1-2; maybe TRBD1 (5 bases). CDR3 length: 12 amino acids. The V end lost 6 bases, the J end lost 6 bases, and 11 bases lay between the germline ends. DNA for the CDR3: TGTGCCAGCAGGCTTGGGACGGATGGCTACACCTTC. Its protein product is CASRLGTDGYTF.

The CDR3 nucleotides read TGTGCCAGCAGTCGCTACAGGGGCCCATTCTCCGGGGAGCTGTTTTTT. Protein sequence: CASSRYRGPFSGELFF. The rearrangement joins TRBV12-3 or TRBV12-4 to TRBJ2-2; the match to TRBD1 covers 7 bases. The CDR3 is 16 residues long. The V gene end was trimmed by 5 bases and the J gene end by 6 bases; junction bases not matched to a gene: 12.

The table lists this clonotype with a few counts. V usage is TRBV12-3 or TRBV12-4 and J usage is TRBJ2-2; TRBD2 aligns across 11 bases. The CDR3 length is 16 residues. Unmatched junction bases numbered 12, after V lost 9 bases and J lost 6 bases. In nucleotides, the CDR3 is TGTGCCAGTGGAGTAGGGGGGACTAGCGGTTCCGGGGAGCTGTTTTTT. Its translation: CASGVGGTSGSGELFF.

This clonotype was counted only a few times. The V gene is TRBV6-6, the J gene TRBJ1-5, with D possibly TRBD1 on 6 matching bases. Per germline, CDR1 MNHNY and CDR2 SVGAGI (reference sequence). There are 13 residues in the CDR3. The V end was cut by 8 bases, the J end by 1 base, with 9 bases between. CDR3 bases: TGTGCCAGCGCGGGGACAAGCAATCAGCCCCAGCATTTT. Its translation is CASAGTSNQPQHF.

The chain links TRBV5-1 to TRBJ2-2, with D possibly TRBD1 on 5 matching bases. Looked up from germline, CDR1 is SGHRS and CDR2 is YFSETQ. The CDR3 runs 15 residues. V lost 3 bases, J lost 3 bases, and 12 bases lay in between. The CDR3 DNA reads TGCGCCAGCAGCTGGGGCGGTGGGGACACCGGGGAGCTGTTTTTT. Its protein is CASSWGGGDTGELFF.

This clonotype was counted many times. At one of its ends the junction is not consistent with the germline gene, which may arise from a read error. This rearrangement joins TRBV4-3 to TRBJ2-3; 8 nucleotides align to TRBD2. The CDR3 consists of 15 residues. The germline V gene has CDR1 LGHNA and CDR2 YSLEER. The CDR3 nucleotides are TGTGCCAGCAGCTTACAGCGGGGGAGCACAGATACGCAGTATTTT. This codes for CASSLQRGSTDTQYF.

This clonotype has ten or more counts. The J gene is TRBJ1-5, the V gene TRBV29-1; TRBD1 is a possible D gene (5 bases). V lost 7 bases and J 5 bases, leaving 15 bases between the germline ends. CDR1 and CDR2 from the germline V gene are SQVTM and ANQGSEA. The CDR3 has 13 residues. CDR3 residues: CSAASGTHQPQHF. CDR3 bases: TGCAGCGCAGCCTCCGGGACTCATCAGCCCCAGCATTTT.

The chain uses TRBV7-8 and TRBJ1-6; D gene unclear. V shed 1 base and J shed 8 bases, with 9 bases lying between them. The CDR3 is 14 residues long. Germline V gene data show CDR1 as SGHVS and CDR2 as FQNEAQ. CDR3 DNA: TGTGCCAGCAGCTTAGAGGCATCATATTCACCCCTCCACTTT. Its translation: CASSLEASYSPLHF.

CDR3 nucleotide sequence: TGCGCCAGCAGAACCCAATCGGGGGGACAAGAGACCCAGTACTTC. This translates into CASRTQSGGQETQYF. V and J are TRBV5-1 and TRBJ2-5; 7 positions match TRBD2. There are 15 residues in the CDR3. The V gene end was trimmed by 5 bases and the J gene end by 2 bases; junction bases not matched to a gene: 9. The V gene's germline CDR1 is SGHRS and CDR2 YFSETQ. Using reference TRBV5-1 and TRBJ2-5 for the parts outside the CDR3, the full variable domain is KAGVTQTPRYLIKTRGQQVTLSCSPISGHRSVSWYQQTPGQGLQFLFEYFSETQRNKGNFPGRFSGRQFSNSRSEMNVSTLELGDSALYLCASRTQSGGQETQYFGPGTRLLVL.

This clonotype was seen a few times. CDR3 protein: CSVETGGGASYNEQFF. CDR3 nucleotide sequence: TGCAGCGTTGAAACAGGTGGCGGGGCCTCCTACAATGAGCAGTTCTTC. V usage is TRBV29-1 and J usage is TRBJ2-1; D is possibly TRBD2 (6 bases). The V and J ends lost 2 bases and 0 bases respectively, with 14 bases between them. Germline V gives CDR1 SQVTM, CDR2 ANQGSEA. The CDR3 is made up of 16 amino acids.

This clonotype showed up just a few times. V usage is TRBV29-1 and J usage is TRBJ2-3, with D perhaps matching TRBD1 (6 bases). The CDR3 consists of 12 residues. Deletions cut 5 bases from V and 3 bases from J, with 9 bases between. Germline CDR1 is SQVTM and CDR2 is ANQGSEA. The CDR3 sequence is CSVKGVTDTQYF. For the CDR3, the DNA is TGCAGCGTTAAGGGGGTAACAGATACGCAGTATTTT.

This clonotype came up many times. The chain joins TRBV10-3 to TRBJ2-7, with TRBD2 matching 7 bases. The germline gives CDR1 ENHRY, CDR2 SYGVKD. There are 14 residues in the CDR3. With 8 bases clipped from V and 6 bases from J, the junction kept 13 bases outside the gene matches. This CDR3 reads CAISPAGEPIEQYV. The CDR3 DNA is TGTGCCATCTCCCCCGCGGGAGAACCCATCGAGCAGTACGTC.

The chain links TRBV5-1 to TRBJ2-1, with D hard to call. The CDR3 spans 11 residues. Trimming stripped 5 bases from V and 8 bases from J, with 8 bases between. CDR1 and CDR2 from the germline V gene are SGHRS and YFSETQ. The CDR3 DNA reads as TGCGCCAGCAGTAGCCACCATGAGCAGTTCTTC. It specifies CASSSHHEQFF. Looking up the rest from reference TRBV5-1 and TRBJ2-1 gives the full variable domain: KAGVTQTPRYLIKTRGQQVTLSCSPISGHRSVSWYQQTPGQGLQFLFEYFSETQRNKGNFPGRFSGRQFSNSRSEMNVSTLELGDSALYLCASSSHHEQFFGPGTRLTVL.

This clonotype was seen at least ten times. This chain connects TRBV7-8 to TRBJ1-5; 7 nucleotides match TRBD1. The junction had 5 bases not matched to a gene; V was cut back by 4 bases and J by 2 bases. CDR3 size: 15 residues. Germline V gene lookup returns CDR1 SGHVS and CDR2 FQNEAQ. This CDR3 reads CASSSTGEGNQPQHF. CDR3 DNA: TGTGCCAGCAGCTCAACAGGGGAGGGCAATCAGCCCCAGCATTTT.

This clonotype has just a few counts. V and J are TRBV20-1 and TRBJ1-2; D is unresolved. The CDR3 covers 11 residues. Germline lookup yields CDR1 DFQATT and CDR2 SNEGSKA (reference sequence). The V gene lost 4 bases and the J gene lost 0 bases, with 3 bases spanning the gap. This chain's CDR3 is CSATSNYGYTF. As DNA, the CDR3 is TGCAGTGCTACGTCTAACTATGGCTACACCTTC.

The V call is TRBV20-1, the J call TRBJ1-4; D perhaps matches TRBD1 (5 bases). This CDR3 region has 13 residues. The V gene lost 6 bases and the J gene lost 8 bases, with 16 bases spanning the gap. Germline V gives CDR1 DFQATT, CDR2 SNEGSKA (reference sequence). The CDR3 nucleotides are TGCAGTGCCAGGGACCCCCAGGGCGAAAAACTGTTTTTT. This sequence encodes CSARDPQGEKLFF.

A few counts support this clonotype. The chain employs TRBV3-1 and TRBJ1-2, with 7 bases identical to TRBD1. Germline CDR1 LGHDT, CDR2 YNNKEL (reference sequence). Unmatched junction bases numbered 5, after V lost 4 bases and J lost 3 bases. The CDR3 is 14 amino acids. DNA of the CDR3: TGTGCCAGCAGCCCCCGGGACAGCTACTATGGCTACACCTTC. It specifies CASSPRDSYYGYTF. The full variable domain, its missing parts supplied by reference TRBV3-1 and TRBJ1-2, is DTAVSQTPKYLVTQMGNDKSIKCEQNLGHDTMYWYKQDSKKFLKIMFSYNNKELIINETVPNRFSPKSPDKAHLNLHINSLELGDSAVYFCASSPRDSYYGYTFGSGTRLTVV.

This clonotype showed up just a few times. CDR3 coding DNA: TGCAGCGTTGTCAGGGTTGGGAAGACCCAGTACTTC. Amino acids: CSVVRVGKTQYF. The chain joins TRBV29-1 to TRBJ2-5, with a tentative D call TRBD1 (5 bases). V was pared by 4 bases and J by 6 bases, with 12 bases between. Germline loops: CDR1 SQVTM, CDR2 ANQGSEA. This CDR3 is 12 amino acids long.

The chain combines TRBV2 with TRBJ1-3; no definite D call. Germline V gene data show CDR1 as SNHLY and CDR2 as FYNNEI. Trimming pared 3 bases from V and 1 base from J, leaving 10 bases between. CDR3 length: 15 amino acids. This chain's CDR3 is CASSEGSLSGNTIYF. Written as DNA, the CDR3 is TGTGCCAGCAGTGAGGGTTCCCTTTCTGGAAACACCATATATTTT.

Many counts were recorded for this clonotype. The V call is TRBV6-2 or TRBV6-3, the J call TRBJ2-5; the D is unclear. The CDR3 totals 13 residues. Germline V gene data show CDR1 as MNHEY and CDR2 as SVGEGT. V lost 2 bases and J 2 bases, leaving 6 bases between the germline ends. The CDR3 sequence: CASSYRLQETQYF. In nucleotides, the CDR3 is TGTGCCAGCAGTTACCGACTGCAAGAGACCCAGTACTTC.

Many counts were recorded for this clonotype. The chain is built from TRBV7-9 and TRBJ1-1; TRBD1 is a possible D gene (6 bases). CDR3 length: 15 residues. V was pared by 4 bases and J by 0 bases, with 12 bases between. The V gene's germline CDR1 is SEHNR and CDR2 FQNEAQ (reference sequence). The CDR3 nucleotides read TGTGCCAGCAGCTCATGGACAGTCATGAACACTGAAGCTTTCTTT. This codes for CASSSWTVMNTEAFF.

This chain connects TRBV4-2 to TRBJ1-4; D not resolved. The V gene's germline CDR1 is LGHNA and CDR2 YNFKEQ. V was pared by 2 bases and J by 1 base, with 11 bases between. The CDR3 is 16 residues long. CDR3 loop: CASSQLIGRTNEKLFF. Here the CDR3 DNA reads TGTGCCAGCAGCCAACTCATAGGGAGAACTAATGAAAAACTGTTTTTT.

The CDR3 sequence is CASSLLSSFLGFGTDTQYF. The DNA of the CDR3 is TGTGCCAGCAGCTTGCTTAGTAGTTTTTTGGGGTTCGGCACAGATACGCAGTATTTT. V is TRBV5-6 and J is TRBJ2-3; D uncertain. The CDR3 spans 19 residues. Between the trimmed V and J ends, which lost 1 base and 1 base, there was a span of 22 bases. The germline V gene encodes CDR1 SGHDT and CDR2 YYEEEE.

In its sample, this clonotype was seen many times. The chain has TRBV7-9 and TRBJ2-3, with D hard to call. The CDR3 has 12 residues. The V gene's germline CDR1 is SEHNR and CDR2 FQNEAQ (reference sequence). The V and J ends lost 7 bases and 4 bases respectively, with 9 bases between them. The CDR3 region is CASTSGSDTQYF. CDR3 DNA: TGTGCCAGCACCAGTGGGTCAGATACGCAGTATTTT.

V and J are TRBV9 and TRBJ1-1; perhaps TRBD1 as D (6 bases). Germline loops: CDR1 SGDLS, CDR2 YYNGEE. The CDR3 covers 15 residues. Trimming removed 2 bases at V and 4 bases at J, with 15 bases between. The CDR3 protein is CASSVSGAVGTEAFF. As DNA, the CDR3 is TGTGCCAGCAGCGTCTCAGGGGCGGTTGGCACTGAAGCTTTCTTT.